Below, 22 T cell receptor beta chains from the same sample are listed, as sequenced in a study of neoadjuvant anti-PD-1 for oral cavity cancer. TCRdb's copy holds only in-frame clones and misses some; the assay was immunoSEQ multiplex PCR. The data contain more than 13,000 clones, roughly 69% of them singletons. Time point meaning: after neoadjuvant nivolumab, at surgical resection. This specimen was PBMCs, taken after nivolumab (anti-PD-1) treatment. The source is a person between 40 and 85 years old with oral cavity squamous cell carcinoma.

The chain combines TRBV7-3 with TRBJ2-7; 14 positions match TRBD2. The CDR3 totals 15 residues. The germline V gene has CDR1 SGHTA and CDR2 FQGTGA. With V trimmed by 5 bases and J by 3 bases, 3 bases remained unmatched. The CDR3 sequence is CASSRLAGGGYEQYF. CDR3 bases: TGTGCCAGCAGCCGACTAGCGGGAGGGGGCTACGAGCAGTACTTC.

This clone has more than one count but fewer than ten. The J gene is TRBJ2-7, the V gene TRBV2; 10 bases are shared with TRBD2. The germline CDR1 and CDR2 sequences are SNHLY and FYNNEI. CDR3 length: 15 residues. Trimming cost V 6 bases and J 4 bases; bases outside gene matches: 9. The CDR3 is CASREQGLAVYEQYF. The CDR3 region has the DNA TGTGCCAGCAGGGAACAAGGACTAGCGGTATACGAGCAGTACTTC.

V gene TRBV10-2 combines with J gene TRBJ2-2, with D perhaps TRBD1 (6 bases). V gave up 6 bases and J gave up 2 bases, with 13 bases separating them. The CDR3 covers 15 residues. Germline V lookup: CDR1 WSHSY, CDR2 SAAADI. The CDR3 DNA reads as TGCGCCAGCAGGATGGGGGCACTTAACACCGGGGAGCTGTTTTTT. Translating it yields CASRMGALNTGELFF.

This clone was recorded only once. The chain combines TRBV27 with TRBJ2-5; D is undetermined. The length of the CDR3 is 11 residues. Trimming removed 2 bases from V and 4 bases from J, with 2 bases in between. Germline values: CDR1 MNHEY, CDR2 SMNVEV (reference sequence). CDR3 DNA sequence: TGTGCCAGCAGTTTAGGAGAGACCCAGTACTTC. Encoded protein: CASSLGETQYF.

V is TRBV10-3 and J is TRBJ1-1, with a weak D call TRBD1 (5 bases). There are 12 residues in the CDR3. Germline CDR1 reads ENHRY; CDR2 reads SYGVKD. The V gene lost 11 bases and the J gene lost 6 bases, with 16 bases spanning the gap. CDR3 in amino acids: CASLGWGSEAFF. The CDR3 DNA is TGTGCCTCACTCGGGTGGGGGTCTGAAGCTTTCTTT.

The chain recombines TRBV6-6 with TRBJ2-7; D unclear. This CDR3 is 11 amino acids long. V gave up 6 bases and J gave up 2 bases, with 5 bases separating them. Germline V gene lookup returns CDR1 MNHNY and CDR2 SVGAGI (reference sequence). In DNA, the CDR3 is TGTGCCAGCAGGATCGCCTACGAGCAGTACTTC. It translates to CASRIAYEQYF.

The chain couples TRBV15 to TRBJ1-1; D not certain. CDR3 size: 13 residues. The germline V gene encodes CDR1 LNHNV and CDR2 YYDKDF (reference sequence). V was cut by 1 base and J by 7 bases, with 10 bases left in between. Written as DNA, the CDR3 is TGTGCCACCAGCAGAGGAGAAAAAATTGAAGCTTTCTTT. This sequence encodes CATSRGEKIEAFF.

The chain carries TRBV4-2 and TRBJ2-7; no reliable D call. V dropped 0 bases and J dropped 3 bases, with 12 bases sitting between them. Germline V gives CDR1 LGHNA, CDR2 YNFKEQ. There are 15 residues in the CDR3. The DNA of the CDR3 is TGTGCCAGCAGCCAAGATCGAGGTAGCCTCTACGAGCAGTACTTC. It encodes CASSQDRGSLYEQYF.

This clone has a single count. The J gene is TRBJ1-5, the V gene TRBV10-3; D might be TRBD1 (5 bases). Per the germline V gene, CDR1 is ENHRY and CDR2 is SYGVKD. V lost 4 bases and J 1 base, leaving 5 bases between the germline ends. The CDR3 spans 13 residues. CDR3 DNA: TGTGCCATCAGTGGGGGGAGCAATCAGCCCCAGCATTTT. It translates to CAISGGSNQPQHF.

The rearrangement uses TRBV7-9 and TRBJ2-3, with 9 positions matching TRBD2. This CDR3 contains 13 residues. Germline CDR1 and CDR2: SEHNR and FQNEAQ (reference sequence). The CDR3 sequence: CGVAGGITDTQYF. As DNA, the CDR3 is TGTGGCGTGGCGGGAGGGATCACAGATACGCAGTATTTT.

This chain joins TRBV29-1 and TRBJ2-7, with D possibly called TRBD1 or TRBD2 (7 bases each). The CDR3 runs to 13 residues. Germline V gives CDR1 SQVTM, CDR2 ANQGSEA. V was clipped by 5 bases and J by 3 bases, with 14 bases between them. The CDR3 sequence is CSVRQGGGYEQYF. CDR3 in DNA: TGCAGCGTTAGACAGGGCGGGGGCTACGAGCAGTACTTC.

The chain employs TRBV2 and TRBJ1-1, with 7 bases that match TRBD1. The trim removed 9 bases at V and 4 bases at J, leaving 8 bases unmatched. CDR3 length: 13 residues. The germline gives CDR1 SNHLY, CDR2 FYNNEI. CDR3 sequence: CASKLQGVTEAFF. DNA of the CDR3: TGTGCCAGTAAACTTCAGGGGGTCACTGAAGCTTTCTTT.

The chain joins TRBV29-1 to TRBJ2-1; 13 nucleotides align to TRBD2. V lost 5 bases and J lost 7; bases outside the gene matches: 5. The length of the CDR3 is 14 residues. CDR1 is SQVTM, CDR2 ANQGSEA, per germline. The CDR3 protein is CSVSSTSGGNEQFF. CDR3 sequence (DNA): TGCAGCGTTTCTTCGACTAGCGGGGGGAATGAGCAGTTCTTC.

CDR3 in DNA: TGCGCCAGCAAGCCGGGGACAGCCCATGAGCAGTTCTTC. It yields the protein CASKPGTAHEQFF. The V and J genes are TRBV5-1 and TRBJ2-1; 7 bases align to TRBD1. The CDR3 runs 13 residues. V gave up 6 bases and J gave up 8 bases; unmatched junction bases: 8. Per germline, CDR1 SGHRS and CDR2 YFSETQ.

Only a few counts were recorded for this clone. The rearrangement joins TRBV10-1 to TRBJ1-5; D may be TRBD1 (6 bases). Germline CDR1 WNHNN, CDR2 SYGVQD (reference sequence). Deletions cut 5 bases from V and 8 bases from J, with 13 bases between. The length of the CDR3 is 13 residues. The CDR3 bases are TGCGCCAGCAGTACAGGGCCCCGGGAGCCCCAGCATTTT. Protein product: CASSTGPREPQHF.

This rearrangement joins TRBV5-5 to TRBJ2-3, with 9 positions matching TRBD2. The length of the CDR3 is 16 residues. Germline V gives CDR1 SGHKS, CDR2 YYEKEE (reference sequence). The J segment lost 4 bases and the V segment lost 4 bases, leaving 10 bases of the junction unmatched. The CDR3 nucleotides read TGTGCCAGCAGCCTTGGGGCTAGACTAGCGGCAGATACGCAGTATTTT. It translates to CASSLGARLAADTQYF.

The gene calls are TRBV7-2 and TRBJ1-5; D not resolved. CDR1 is SGHTA and CDR2 is FQGNSA in the germline V gene. Trimming removed 3 bases from V and 5 bases from J, with 11 bases in between. The CDR3 totals 14 residues. The CDR3 loop is CASSLIVGDQPQHF. The CDR3 nucleotides read TGTGCCAGCAGCTTGATTGTCGGGGATCAGCCCCAGCATTTT.

The chain combines TRBV6-1 with TRBJ1-2; D uncertain. The length of the CDR3 is 13 residues. V lost 0 bases and J 2 bases, leaving 4 bases between the germline ends. Germline V gene sequence: CDR1 MNHNS, CDR2 SASEGT. Written as DNA, the CDR3 is TGTGCCAGCAGTGAAGCAGGGAACTATGGCTACACCTTC. Protein sequence: CASSEAGNYGYTF.

The V call is TRBV7-8, the J call TRBJ1-1; D perhaps matches TRBD1 (5 bases). CDR3 length: 15 residues. Between the trimmed V and J ends, which lost 2 bases and 1 base, there was a span of 11 bases. Per the germline V gene, CDR1 is SGHVS and CDR2 is FQNEAQ. For the CDR3, the DNA is TGTGCCAGCAGCTTAATAGGGGAACGGAACACTGAAGCTTTCTTT. This translates into CASSLIGERNTEAFF.

The chain has TRBV7-3 and TRBJ2-1, with D maybe TRBD2 (6 bases). The CDR3 sequence is 15 residues long. Trimming cost V 5 bases and J 4 bases, with 15 bases left between them. The germline CDR1 and CDR2 sequences are SGHTA and FQGTGA. The CDR3 DNA is TGTGCCAGCAGCCCGGGGGAACTATATTACAATGAGCAGTTCTTC. This encodes CASSPGELYYNEQFF.

The chain uses TRBV4-1 and TRBJ2-7, with D possibly TRBD1 on 6 matching bases. There are 14 residues in the CDR3. Germline CDR1 MGHRA, CDR2 YSYEKL. Deletions cut 3 bases from V and 2 bases from J, with 11 bases between. The CDR3 region is CASSQPGATYEQYF. The CDR3 DNA reads as TGCGCCAGCAGCCAGCCAGGGGCTACCTACGAGCAGTACTTC.

This sequence joins TRBV5-6 and TRBJ1-5, with TRBD1 identical over 7 bases. The CDR3 consists of 16 residues. The germline V gene encodes CDR1 SGHDT and CDR2 YYEEEE. Unmatched junction bases numbered 3, after V lost 0 bases and J lost 0 bases. The CDR3 spells CASSLGRQGSNQPQHF. The CDR3 DNA follows: TGTGCCAGCAGCTTGGGGCGACAGGGTAGCAATCAGCCCCAGCATTTT. Full variable domain (outside the CDR3, taken from reference TRBV5-6 and TRBJ1-5): DAGVTQSPTHLIKTRGQQVTLRCSPKSGHDTVSWYQQALGQGPQFIFQYYEEEERQRGNFPDRFSGHQFPNYSSELNVNALLLGDSALYLCASSLGRQGSNQPQHFGDGTRLSIL.